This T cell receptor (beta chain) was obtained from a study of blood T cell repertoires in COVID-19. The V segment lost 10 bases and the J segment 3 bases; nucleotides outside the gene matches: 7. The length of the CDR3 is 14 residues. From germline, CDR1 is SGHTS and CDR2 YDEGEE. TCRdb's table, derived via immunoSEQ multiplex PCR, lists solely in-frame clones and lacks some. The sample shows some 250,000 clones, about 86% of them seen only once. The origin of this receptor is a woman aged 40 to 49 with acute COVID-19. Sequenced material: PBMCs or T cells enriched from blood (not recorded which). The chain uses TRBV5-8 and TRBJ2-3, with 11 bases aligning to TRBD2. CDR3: CAGTSGRFTDTQYF. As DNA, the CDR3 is TGTGCCGGAACTAGCGGGAGATTTACAGATACGCAGTATTTT.